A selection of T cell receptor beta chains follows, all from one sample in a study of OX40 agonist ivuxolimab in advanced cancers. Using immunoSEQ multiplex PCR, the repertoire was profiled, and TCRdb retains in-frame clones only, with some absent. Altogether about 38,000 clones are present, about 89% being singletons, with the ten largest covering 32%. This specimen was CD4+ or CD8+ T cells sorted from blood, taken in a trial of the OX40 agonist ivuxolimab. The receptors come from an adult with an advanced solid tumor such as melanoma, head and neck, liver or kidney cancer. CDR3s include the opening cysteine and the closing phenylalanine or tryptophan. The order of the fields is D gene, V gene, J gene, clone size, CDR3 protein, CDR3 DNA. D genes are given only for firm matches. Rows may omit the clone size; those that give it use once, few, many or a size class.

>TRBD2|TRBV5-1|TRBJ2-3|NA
CASSSGLAGGFTDTQYF
TGCGCCAGCAGCTCTGGACTAGCGGGGGGTTTCACAGATACGCAGTATTTT
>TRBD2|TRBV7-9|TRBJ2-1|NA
CASSQTSVSYNEQFF
TGTGCCAGCAGCCAGACTAGCGTCTCCTACAATGAGCAGTTCTTC
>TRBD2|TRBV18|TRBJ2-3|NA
CASSPKGAGGSTDTQYF
TGTGCCAGCTCACCTAAGGGGGCGGGAGGGAGCACAGATACGCAGTATTTT
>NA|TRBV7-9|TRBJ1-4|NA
CASSVGPTWATNEKLFF
TGTGCCAGCAGCGTCGGTCCTACGTGGGCAACTAATGAAAAACTGTTTTTT
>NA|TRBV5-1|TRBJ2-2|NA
CASSLSGELFF
TGCGCCAGCAGCTTATCCGGGGAGCTGTTTTTT
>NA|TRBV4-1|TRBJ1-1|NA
CASSVQVHTEAFF
TGCGCCAGCAGCGTCCAGGTTCACACTGAAGCTTTCTTT
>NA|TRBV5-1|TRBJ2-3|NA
CASSLGQTDTQYF
TGCGCCAGCAGCTTGGGCCAGACAGATACGCAGTATTTT
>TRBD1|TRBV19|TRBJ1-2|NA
CASSIGTGPYGYTF
TGTGCCAGTAGTATCGGGACAGGGCCCTATGGCTACACCTTC
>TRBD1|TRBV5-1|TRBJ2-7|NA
CASSPGTASYEQYF
TGCGCCAGCAGTCCCGGGACAGCCTCCTACGAGCAGTACTTC
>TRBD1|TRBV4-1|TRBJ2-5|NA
CASSQGTGSETQYF
TGCGCCAGCAGCCAAGGGACAGGGAGTGAGACCCAGTACTTC
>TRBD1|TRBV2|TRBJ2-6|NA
CASSLGQGSGANVLTF
TGTGCCAGCAGTCTGGGACAGGGGTCTGGGGCCAACGTCCTGACTTTC
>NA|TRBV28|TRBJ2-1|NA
CASRDTYNEQFF
TGTGCCAGCCGGGACACCTACAATGAGCAGTTCTTC
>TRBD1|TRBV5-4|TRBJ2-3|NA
CASSLEDRGWDTQYF
TGTGCCAGCAGCTTGGAAGACAGGGGATGGGATACGCAGTATTTT
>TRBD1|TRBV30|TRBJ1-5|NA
CAFRGAGVGQPQHF
TGTGCCTTCAGGGGGGCAGGGGTGGGTCAGCCCCAGCATTTT
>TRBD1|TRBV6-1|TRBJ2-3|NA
CAFGAGTGADTQYF
TGTGCCTTTGGGGCCGGGACAGGAGCAGATACGCAGTATTTT
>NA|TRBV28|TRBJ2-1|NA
CASSLASSEQFF
TGTGCCAGCAGTTTGGCATCCAGTGAGCAGTTCTTC
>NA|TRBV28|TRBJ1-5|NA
CASSLMGRSNQPQHF
TGTGCCAGCAGTTTAATGGGACGTAGCAATCAGCCCCAGCATTTT
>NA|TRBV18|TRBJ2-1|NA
CASSPPSGLYNEQFF
TGTGCCAGCTCACCACCTAGCGGACTGTACAATGAGCAGTTCTTC
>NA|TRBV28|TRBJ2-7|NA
CASSEGSEQYF
TGTGCCAGCAGTGAGGGGTCCGAGCAGTACTTC
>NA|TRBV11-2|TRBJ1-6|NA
CASSLDGGERSPLHF
TGTGCCAGCAGCTTAGATGGAGGGGAACGCTCACCCCTCCACTTT
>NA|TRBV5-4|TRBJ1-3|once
CASSLGGAGNTIYF
TGTGCCAGCAGCTTGGGGGGGGCTGGAAACACCATATATTTT
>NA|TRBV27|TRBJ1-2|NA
CASSLSVGAVYGYTF
TGTGCCAGCAGTTTATCGGTAGGGGCAGTCTATGGCTACACCTTC
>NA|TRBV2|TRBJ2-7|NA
CASSGDYGTLVYEQYF
TGTGCCAGCAGTGGGGACTACGGGACATTAGTCTACGAGCAGTACTTC
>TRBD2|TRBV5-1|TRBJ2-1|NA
CASSFVGGFNEQFF
TGCGCCAGCAGCTTTGTGGGAGGGTTCAATGAGCAGTTCTTC
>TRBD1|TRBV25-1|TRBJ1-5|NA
CASSPTGDQPQHF
TGTGCCAGCAGCCCGACAGGGGATCAGCCCCAGCATTTT
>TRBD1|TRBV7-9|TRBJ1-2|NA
CASSYGTADPGYTF
TGTGCCAGCAGCTACGGGACAGCGGACCCTGGCTACACCTTC
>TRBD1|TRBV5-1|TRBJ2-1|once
CASSTDRGWNEQFF
TGCGCCAGCAGCACGGACAGGGGTTGGAATGAGCAGTTCTTC
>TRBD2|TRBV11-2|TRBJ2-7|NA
CASSLAGGSEQYF
TGTGCCAGCAGCTTAGCGGGGGGGAGCGAGCAGTACTTC
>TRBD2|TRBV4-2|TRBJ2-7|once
CASSARPWAGGYEQYF
TGTGCCAGCAGCGCACGCCCCTGGGCGGGGGGTTACGAGCAGTACTTC
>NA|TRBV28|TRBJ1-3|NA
CASSPPFGFSGNTIYF
TGTGCCAGCAGTCCGCCCTTCGGCTTCTCTGGAAACACCATATATTTT
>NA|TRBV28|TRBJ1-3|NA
CASSLGGARSGNTIYF
TGTGCCAGCAGTCTAGGGGGGGCTCGGTCTGGAAACACCATATATTTT
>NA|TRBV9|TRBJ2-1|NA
CASSYNLLSGAYDEQFF
TGTGCCAGCAGCTATAATTTACTTTCGGGAGCGTACGATGAGCAGTTCTTC
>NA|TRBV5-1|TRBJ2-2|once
CASSLGLGTSGTGELFF
TGCGCCAGCAGCTTGGGGCTCGGGACTTCCGGCACCGGGGAGCTGTTTTTT
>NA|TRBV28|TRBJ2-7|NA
CASSLATAGGNYEQYF
TGTGCCAGCAGTTTAGCGACTGCCGGGGGTAATTACGAGCAGTACTTC
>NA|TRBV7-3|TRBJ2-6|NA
CASSLQVSAGANVLTF
TGTGCCAGCAGCTTACAGGTCTCCGCCGGGGCCAACGTCCTGACTTTC
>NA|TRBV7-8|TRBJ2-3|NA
CASSLGFELSTDTQYF
TGTGCCAGCAGCTTAGGATTTGAACTGAGCACAGATACGCAGTATTTT
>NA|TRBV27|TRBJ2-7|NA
CASSARIRTFSYEQYF
TGTGCCAGCAGTGCTAGGATCCGTACCTTCTCCTACGAGCAGTACTTC
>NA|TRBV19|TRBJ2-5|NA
CASSIGARQETQYF
TGTGCCAGTAGTATAGGGGCCAGACAAGAGACCCAGTACTTC
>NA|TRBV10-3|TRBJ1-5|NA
CAISTGEGNQPQHF
TGTGCCATCAGTACCGGAGAGGGCAATCAGCCCCAGCATTTT
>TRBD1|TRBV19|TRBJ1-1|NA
CASRNDRVNTEAFF
TGTGCCAGTAGAAACGACAGGGTGAACACTGAAGCTTTCTTT
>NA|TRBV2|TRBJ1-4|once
CASRQGNEKLFF
TGTGCCAGCAGGCAGGGGAATGAAAAACTGTTTTTT
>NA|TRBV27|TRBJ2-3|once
CASSLRGGRDTQYF
TGTGCCAGCAGTTTACGTGGGGGCAGAGATACGCAGTATTTT
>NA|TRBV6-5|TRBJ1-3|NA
CASSSQLSGNTIYF
TGTGCCAGCAGTTCACAACTCTCTGGAAACACCATATATTTT
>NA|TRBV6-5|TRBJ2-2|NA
CASRGYTGELFF
TGTGCCAGCAGAGGGTACACCGGGGAGCTGTTTTTT
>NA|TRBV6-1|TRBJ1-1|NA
CASSRTNTEAFF
TGTGCCAGCAGCCGAACCAACACTGAAGCTTTCTTT
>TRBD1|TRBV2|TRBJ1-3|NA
CASSGGTDSGNTIYF
TGTGCCAGCAGTGGGGGGACAGACTCTGGAAACACCATATATTTT
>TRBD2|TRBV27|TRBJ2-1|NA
CATGTSGSNEQFF
TGTGCCACCGGGACTAGCGGGAGCAATGAGCAGTTCTTC
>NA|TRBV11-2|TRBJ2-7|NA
CASSALLGGAYEQYF
TGTGCCAGCAGCGCCCTTTTGGGCGGGGCCTACGAGCAGTACTTC
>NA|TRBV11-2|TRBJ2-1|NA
CASSLLLKEQFF
TGTGCCAGCAGCCTACTCCTGAAGGAGCAGTTCTTC
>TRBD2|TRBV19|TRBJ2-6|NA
CASSSRLASGANVLTF
TGTGCCAGTAGTTCTCGACTAGCCTCTGGGGCCAACGTCCTGACTTTC
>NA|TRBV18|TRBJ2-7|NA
CASSLAFGVSYEQYF
TGTGCCAGCTCACTGGCCTTCGGTGTTTCCTACGAGCAGTACTTC
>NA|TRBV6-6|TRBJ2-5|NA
CASSLRGQFGETQYF
TGTGCCAGCAGTTTGCGGGGACAGTTCGGGGAGACCCAGTACTTC
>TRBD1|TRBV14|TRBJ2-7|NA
CASSRSRTGEQYF
TGTGCCAGCAGCCGTAGTCGGACAGGGGAGCAGTACTTC
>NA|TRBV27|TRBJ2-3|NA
CASSFRRVQRVDTQYF
TGTGCCAGCAGTTTTAGGCGGGTGCAAAGGGTAGATACGCAGTATTTT
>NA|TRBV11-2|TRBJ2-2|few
CATRPSWEELFF
TGTGCCACCCGCCCTAGTTGGGAGGAGCTGTTTTTT
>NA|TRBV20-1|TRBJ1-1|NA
CSARGGTEAFF
TGCAGTGCCAGAGGTGGCACTGAAGCTTTCTTT